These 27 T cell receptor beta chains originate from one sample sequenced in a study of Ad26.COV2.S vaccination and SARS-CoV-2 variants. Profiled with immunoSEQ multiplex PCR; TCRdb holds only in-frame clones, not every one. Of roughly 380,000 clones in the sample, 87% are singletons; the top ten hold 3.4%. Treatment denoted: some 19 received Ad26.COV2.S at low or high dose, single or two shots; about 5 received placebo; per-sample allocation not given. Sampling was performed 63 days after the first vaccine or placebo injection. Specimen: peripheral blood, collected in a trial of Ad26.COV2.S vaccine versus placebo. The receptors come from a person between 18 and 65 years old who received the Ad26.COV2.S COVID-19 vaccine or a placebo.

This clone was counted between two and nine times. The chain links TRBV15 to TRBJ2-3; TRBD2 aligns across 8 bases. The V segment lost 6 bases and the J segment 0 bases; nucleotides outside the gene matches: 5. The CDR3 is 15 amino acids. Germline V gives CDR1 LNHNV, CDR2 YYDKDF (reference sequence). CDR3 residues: CATRARGASTDTQYF. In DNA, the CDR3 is TGTGCCACCAGGGCGCGGGGGGCGAGCACAGATACGCAGTATTTT.

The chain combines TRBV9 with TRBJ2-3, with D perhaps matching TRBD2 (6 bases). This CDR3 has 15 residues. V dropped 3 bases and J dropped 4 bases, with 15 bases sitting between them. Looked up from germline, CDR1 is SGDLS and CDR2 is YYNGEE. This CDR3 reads CASSGRLVGADTQYF. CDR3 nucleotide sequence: TGTGCCAGCAGCGGAAGACTAGTGGGGGCAGATACGCAGTATTTT. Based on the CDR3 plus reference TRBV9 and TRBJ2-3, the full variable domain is DSGVTQTPKHLITATGQRVTLRCSPRSGDLSVYWYQQSLDQGLQFLIQYYNGEERAKGNILERFSAQQFPDLHSELNLSSLELGDSALYFCASSGRLVGADTQYFGPGTRLTVL.

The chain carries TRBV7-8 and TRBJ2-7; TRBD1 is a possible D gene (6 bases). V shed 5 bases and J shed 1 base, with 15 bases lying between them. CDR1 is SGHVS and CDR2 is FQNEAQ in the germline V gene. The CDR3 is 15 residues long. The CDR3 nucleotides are TGTGCCAGCAGCCCTCGCCTGACAGGTTCCTACGAGCAGTACTTC. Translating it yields CASSPRLTGSYEQYF.

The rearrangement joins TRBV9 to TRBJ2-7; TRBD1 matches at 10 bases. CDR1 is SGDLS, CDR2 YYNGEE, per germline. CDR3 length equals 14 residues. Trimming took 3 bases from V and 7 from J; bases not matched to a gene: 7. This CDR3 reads CASSERQGAGEQYF. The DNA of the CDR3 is TGTGCCAGCAGCGAAAGACAGGGGGCTGGAGAGCAGTACTTC.

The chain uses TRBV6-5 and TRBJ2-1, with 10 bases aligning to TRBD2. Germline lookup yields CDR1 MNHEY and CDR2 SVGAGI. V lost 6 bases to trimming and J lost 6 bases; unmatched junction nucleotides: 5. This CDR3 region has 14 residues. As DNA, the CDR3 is TGTGCCAGCAGACTAGCGGGGATAGTCAATGAGCAGTTCTTC. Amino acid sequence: CASRLAGIVNEQFF.

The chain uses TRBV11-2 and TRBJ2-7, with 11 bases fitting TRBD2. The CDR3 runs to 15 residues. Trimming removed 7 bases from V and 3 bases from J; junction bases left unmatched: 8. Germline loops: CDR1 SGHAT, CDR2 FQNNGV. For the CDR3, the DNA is TGTGCCAGCACCCTACTAGCGGGGGTAGACTACGAGCAGTACTTC. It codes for CASTLLAGVDYEQYF.

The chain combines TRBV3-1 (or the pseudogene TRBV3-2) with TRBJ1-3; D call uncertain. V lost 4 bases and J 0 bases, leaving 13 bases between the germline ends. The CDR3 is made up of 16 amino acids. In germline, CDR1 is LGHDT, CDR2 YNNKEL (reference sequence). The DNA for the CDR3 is TGTGCCAGCAGCCTCCCCAGGCTGGGCTCTGGAAACACCATATATTTT. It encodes CASSLPRLGSGNTIYF.

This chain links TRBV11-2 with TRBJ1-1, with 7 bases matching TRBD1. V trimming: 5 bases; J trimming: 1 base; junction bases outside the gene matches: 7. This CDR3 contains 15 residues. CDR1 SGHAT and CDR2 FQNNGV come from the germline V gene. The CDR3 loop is CASSLGQMPNTEAFF. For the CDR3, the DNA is TGTGCCAGCAGCCTGGGACAGATGCCGAACACTGAAGCTTTCTTT. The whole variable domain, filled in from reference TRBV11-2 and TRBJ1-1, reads EAGVAQSPRYKIIEKRQSVAFWCNPISGHATLYWYQQILGQGPKLLIQFQNNGVVDDSQLPKDRFSAERLKGVDSTLKIQPAKLEDSAVYLCASSLGQMPNTEAFFGQGTRLTVV.

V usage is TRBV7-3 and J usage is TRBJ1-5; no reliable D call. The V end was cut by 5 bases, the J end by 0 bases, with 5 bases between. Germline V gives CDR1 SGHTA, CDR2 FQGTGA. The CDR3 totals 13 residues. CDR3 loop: CASSPDSNQPQHF. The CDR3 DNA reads TGTGCCAGCAGCCCCGATAGCAATCAGCCCCAGCATTTT.

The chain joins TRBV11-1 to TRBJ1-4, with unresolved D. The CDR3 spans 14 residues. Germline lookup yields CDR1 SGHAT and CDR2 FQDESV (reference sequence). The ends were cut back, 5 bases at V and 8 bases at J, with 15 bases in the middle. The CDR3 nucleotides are TGTGCCAGCAGCGCGAATCCGGGTGGAGAAAAACTGTTTTTT. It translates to CASSANPGGEKLFF. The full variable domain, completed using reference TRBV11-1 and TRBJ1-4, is EAEVAQSPRYKITEKSQAVAFWCDPISGHATLYWYRQILGQGPELLVQFQDESVVDDSQLPKDRFSAERLKGVDSTLKIQPAELGDSAMYLCASSANPGGEKLFFGSGTQLSVL.

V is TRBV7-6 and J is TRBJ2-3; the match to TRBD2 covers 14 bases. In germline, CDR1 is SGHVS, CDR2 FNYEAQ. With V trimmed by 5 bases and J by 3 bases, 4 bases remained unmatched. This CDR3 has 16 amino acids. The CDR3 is CASSETSGGATDTQYF. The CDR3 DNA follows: TGTGCCAGCAGCGAGACTAGCGGGGGGGCTACAGATACGCAGTATTTT.

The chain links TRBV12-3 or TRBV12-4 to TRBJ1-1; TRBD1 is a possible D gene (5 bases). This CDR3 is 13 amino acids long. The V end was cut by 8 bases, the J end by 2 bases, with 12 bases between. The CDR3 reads CASSGGDNTEAFF. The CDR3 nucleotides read TGTGCCAGCTCGGGAGGGGATAACACTGAAGCTTTCTTT.

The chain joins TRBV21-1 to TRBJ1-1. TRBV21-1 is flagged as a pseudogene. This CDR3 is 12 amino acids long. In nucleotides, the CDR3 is TGTGCCAGCAGCAAAGGGGTCACTGAAGCTTTCTTT. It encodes CASSKGVTEAFF.

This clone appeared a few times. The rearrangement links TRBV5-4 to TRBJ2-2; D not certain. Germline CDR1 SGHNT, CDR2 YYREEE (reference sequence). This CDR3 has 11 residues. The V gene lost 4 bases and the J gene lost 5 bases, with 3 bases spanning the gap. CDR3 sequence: CASSKTGELFF. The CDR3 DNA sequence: TGTGCCAGCAGCAAGACCGGGGAGCTGTTTTTT.

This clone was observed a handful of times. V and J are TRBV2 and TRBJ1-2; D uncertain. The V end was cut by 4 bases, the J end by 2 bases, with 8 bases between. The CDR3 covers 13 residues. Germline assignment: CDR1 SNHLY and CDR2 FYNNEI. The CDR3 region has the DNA TGTGCCAGCAGTGGACCGATAAACTATGGCTACACCTTC. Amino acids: CASSGPINYGYTF.

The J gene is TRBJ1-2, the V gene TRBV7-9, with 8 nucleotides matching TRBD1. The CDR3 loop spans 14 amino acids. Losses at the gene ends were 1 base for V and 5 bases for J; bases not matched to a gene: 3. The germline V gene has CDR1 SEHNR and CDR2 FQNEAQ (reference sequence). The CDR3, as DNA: TGTGCCAGCAGCTTAGACAGGGGGTTGTATGGCTACACCTTC. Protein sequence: CASSLDRGLYGYTF.

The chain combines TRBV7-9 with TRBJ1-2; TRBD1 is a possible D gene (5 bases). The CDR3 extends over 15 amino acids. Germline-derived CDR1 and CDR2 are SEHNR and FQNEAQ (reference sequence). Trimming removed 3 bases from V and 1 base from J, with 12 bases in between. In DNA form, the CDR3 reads TGTGCCAGCAGCTTGGGGGTTTATGGTAACTATGGCTACACCTTC. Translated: CASSLGVYGNYGYTF.

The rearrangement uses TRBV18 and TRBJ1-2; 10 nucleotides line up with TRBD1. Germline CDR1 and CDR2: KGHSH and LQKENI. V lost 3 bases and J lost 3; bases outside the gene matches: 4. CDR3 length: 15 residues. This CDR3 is CASSPTGGDYYGYTF. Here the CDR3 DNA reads TGTGCCAGCTCACCGACAGGGGGCGATTACTATGGCTACACCTTC.

CDR3: CASSYITGGQPQHF. In DNA, the CDR3 is TGTGCCAGCAGCTACATTACAGGGGGTCAGCCCCAGCATTTT. The chain employs TRBV7-8 and TRBJ1-5; TRBD1 aligns across 8 bases. This CDR3 is built from 14 residues. The V gene end was trimmed by 4 bases and the J gene end by 6 bases; junction bases not matched to a gene: 5. Per germline, CDR1 SGHVS and CDR2 FQNEAQ.

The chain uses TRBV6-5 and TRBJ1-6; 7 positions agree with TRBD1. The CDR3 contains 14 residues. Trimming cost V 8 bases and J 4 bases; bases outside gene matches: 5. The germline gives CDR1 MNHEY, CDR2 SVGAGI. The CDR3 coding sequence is TGTGCCAGCGGGGACAGCGAATATAATTCACCCCTCCACTTT. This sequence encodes CASGDSEYNSPLHF.

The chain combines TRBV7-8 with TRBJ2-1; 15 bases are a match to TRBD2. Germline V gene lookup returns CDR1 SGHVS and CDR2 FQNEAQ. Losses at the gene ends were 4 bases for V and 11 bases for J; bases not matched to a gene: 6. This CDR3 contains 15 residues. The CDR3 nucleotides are TGTGCCAGCAGCTCGGGACTAGCGGGGGGCCTTAAGCAGTTCTTC. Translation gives CASSSGLAGGLKQFF.

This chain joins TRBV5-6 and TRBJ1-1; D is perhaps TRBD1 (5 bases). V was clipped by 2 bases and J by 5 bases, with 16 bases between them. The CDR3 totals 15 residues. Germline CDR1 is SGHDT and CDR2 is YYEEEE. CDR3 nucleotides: TGTGCCAGCAGCTTCAAGGTGTCCCCAGGGACTGAAGCTTTCTTT. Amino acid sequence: CASSFKVSPGTEAFF.

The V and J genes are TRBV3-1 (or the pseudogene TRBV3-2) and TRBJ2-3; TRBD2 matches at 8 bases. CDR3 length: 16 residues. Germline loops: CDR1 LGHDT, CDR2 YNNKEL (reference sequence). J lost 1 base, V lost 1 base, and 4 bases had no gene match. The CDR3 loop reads CASSQGVSGGTDTQYF. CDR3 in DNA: TGTGCCAGCAGCCAAGGTGTTAGCGGGGGCACAGATACGCAGTATTTT.

The CDR3 DNA sequence: TGTGCCAGCAGCCAACCCAGAGGGACAGGGGGCAACTATGGCTACACCTTC. Translating gives CASSQPRGTGGNYGYTF. The chain is built from TRBV4-2 and TRBJ1-2, with 12 bases identical to TRBD1. CDR3 size: 17 residues. Germline loops: CDR1 LGHNA, CDR2 YNFKEQ. Unmatched junction bases numbered 6, after V lost 2 bases and J lost 2 bases.

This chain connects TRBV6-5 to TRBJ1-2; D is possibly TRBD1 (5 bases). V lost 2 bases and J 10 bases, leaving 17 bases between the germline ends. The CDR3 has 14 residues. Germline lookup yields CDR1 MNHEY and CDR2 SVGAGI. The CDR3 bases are TGTGCCAGCAGTTACGCAGGGCCCAGCTGGGACTACACCTTC. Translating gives CASSYAGPSWDYTF.

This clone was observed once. CDR3 residues: CASSYFGEGVTKNIQYF. The CDR3 coding sequence is TGTGCCAGCAGTTACTTCGGGGAAGGGGTTACCAAAAACATTCAGTACTTC. The rearrangement links TRBV9 to TRBJ2-4; D may match TRBD1 or TRBD2 (5 bases each). V shed 5 bases and J shed 2 bases, with 20 bases lying between them. Per the germline V gene, CDR1 is SGDLS and CDR2 is YYNGEE. The CDR3 is made up of 17 amino acids.

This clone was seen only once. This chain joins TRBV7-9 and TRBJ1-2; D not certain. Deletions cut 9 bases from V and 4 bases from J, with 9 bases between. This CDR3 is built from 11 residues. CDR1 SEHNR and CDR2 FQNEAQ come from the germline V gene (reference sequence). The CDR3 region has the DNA TGTGCCAGTGAGGACGGCTATGGCTACACCTTC. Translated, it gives CASEDGYGYTF.